These 20 T cell receptor beta chains came from one sample sequenced in a study of memory CD4+ T cells and cytomegalovirus serostatus. Single viable CD3+CD4+CD8-CD45RO+ cells were sorted as the memory CD4+ T cells. Measured with immunoSEQ multiplex PCR; TCRdb has only the in-frame clones, and not every one. Here the sample spans about 40,000 clones, over 70% being singletons. Sequenced sample: memory CD4+ T cells from blood. The receptors were gathered from an adult in good health and CMV-seronegative.

V gene TRBV19 combines with J gene TRBJ2-1, with 7 nucleotides matching TRBD1. The CDR3 runs 14 residues. J gave up 4 bases and V 7 bases, and 7 bases lay outside the gene matches. Germline assignment: CDR1 LNHDA and CDR2 SQIVND (reference sequence). The CDR3 here is CASTPPGQYNEQFF. CDR3 DNA sequence: TGTGCCAGTACCCCACCGGGACAGTACAATGAGCAGTTCTTC.

The genes are TRBV6-5 and TRBJ2-5, with D possibly being TRBD2 (5 bases). The CDR3 is 14 residues long. Germline V gene lookup returns CDR1 MNHEY and CDR2 SVGAGI. Between the trimmed V and J ends, which lost 7 bases and 7 bases, there was a span of 19 bases. In DNA, the CDR3 is TGTGCCAGCACCTACGGACTCCCCTCCTCGACCCAGTACTTC. Protein sequence: CASTYGLPSSTQYF.

The chain recombines TRBV29-1 with TRBJ1-1; D gene unclear. CDR3 length equals 10 residues. Germline V CDR1 and CDR2: SQVTM, ANQGSEA. V was trimmed by 5 bases and J by 8 bases, leaving 9 bases between them. DNA of the CDR3: TGCAGCGTTTCGGGAGAAGAAGCTTTCTTT. Amino acids: CSVSGEEAFF.

This clone was seen just once. V is TRBV30 and J is TRBJ1-5, with unresolved D. CDR3 size: 14 residues. Germline CDR1 is GTSNPN and CDR2 is SVGIG (reference sequence). The V end was cut by 2 bases, the J end by 2 bases, with 10 bases between. CDR3 DNA sequence: TGTGCCTGGAGTCGCGGAGAGCGCAATCAGCCCCAGCATTTT. It yields the protein CAWSRGERNQPQHF.

This clone turned up a few times. The V gene is TRBV18, the J gene TRBJ1-1; D remains ambiguous. Germline values: CDR1 KGHSH, CDR2 LQKENI. Trimming cost V 3 bases and J 8 bases, with 13 bases left between them. This CDR3 comprises 13 residues. DNA of the CDR3: TGTGCCAGCTCACCTCAACGGGCAGAAGAAGCTTTCTTT. Amino acids: CASSPQRAEEAFF.

This clone was seen more than once but under ten times. The genes are TRBV5-1 and TRBJ1-2, with D possibly being TRBD1 (5 bases). V lost 2 bases and J 4 bases, leaving 12 bases between the germline ends. The V gene's germline CDR1 is SGHRS and CDR2 YFSETQ. CDR3 length: 14 residues. Written as DNA, the CDR3 is TGCGCCAGCAGCTTTGGAGGGGTCTCCTATGGCTACACCTTC. Translating it yields CASSFGGVSYGYTF.

V gene TRBV15 combines with J gene TRBJ1-2; TRBD1 matches at 8 bases. Germline assignment: CDR1 LNHNV and CDR2 YYDKDF (reference sequence). The CDR3 runs 15 residues. V was pared by 3 bases and J by 4 bases, with 7 bases of the junction left unmatched. Here the CDR3 DNA reads TGTGCCACCAGCAGGAAGACAGGGGTGTTCTATGGCTACACCTTC. Protein: CATSRKTGVFYGYTF.

V gene TRBV11-3 combines with J gene TRBJ2-7; TRBD1 is a possible D gene (5 bases). The CDR3 is made up of 16 amino acids. V was cut by 1 base and J by 5 bases, with 18 bases left in between. Per germline, CDR1 SGHNT and CDR2 YENEEA. CDR3 nucleotide sequence: TGTGCCAGCAGCTTAGGGCAGGGTCGAGATGATGACGAGCAGTACTTC. Translated, it gives CASSLGQGRDDDEQYF.

The chain employs TRBV18 and TRBJ1-1; D is unclear. The CDR3 is 14 residues long. V gave up 4 bases and J gave up 4 bases, with 13 bases separating them. Germline assignment: CDR1 KGHSH and CDR2 LQKENI. The CDR3 sequence is CASSRLQLLTEAFF. In nucleotides, the CDR3 is TGTGCCAGCTCACGGCTACAGCTGCTCACTGAAGCTTTCTTT.

This clone was recorded once. The rearrangement links TRBV19 to TRBJ1-3; D ambiguous. Germline-derived CDR1 and CDR2 are LNHDA and SQIVND (reference sequence). The CDR3 spans 14 residues. Trimming pared 7 bases from V and 0 bases from J, leaving 10 bases between. The CDR3 here is CASTSTISGNTIYF. CDR3 in DNA: TGTGCCAGTACCAGTACAATCTCTGGAAACACCATATATTTT.

This chain uses TRBV4-2 with TRBJ2-7; D not certain. The CDR3 runs 17 residues. V was trimmed by 0 bases and J by 2 bases, leaving 17 bases between them. CDR1 and CDR2 (germline): LGHNA, YNFKEQ. The CDR3 coding sequence is TGTGCCAGCAGCCAAGATCAGTCCGTCGGAGCTACCTACGAGCAGTACTTC. Encoded protein: CASSQDQSVGATYEQYF.

V and J are TRBV4-2 and TRBJ2-1; TRBD1 matches at 8 bases. The CDR3 runs 14 residues. The ends lost 1 base at V and 5 bases at J; junction bases unmatched: 1. Germline loops: CDR1 LGHNA, CDR2 YNFKEQ. CDR3 DNA: TGTGCCAGCAGCCAAGGACAGGGGAACAATGAGCAGTTCTTC. This gives the protein CASSQGQGNNEQFF.

The V and J genes are TRBV14 and TRBJ2-2; TRBD1 aligns across 9 bases. In germline, CDR1 is SGHDN, CDR2 FVKESK. The CDR3 spans 17 residues. The ends lost 3 bases at V and 6 bases at J; junction bases unmatched: 11. The CDR3 reads CASSHMGQGWRAGELFF. The CDR3, as DNA: TGTGCCAGCAGCCATATGGGACAGGGTTGGAGAGCCGGGGAGCTGTTTTTT.

CDR3 region: CASSFTGDLAKNIQYF. DNA of the CDR3: TGCGCCAGCAGTTTCACAGGGGACCTAGCCAAAAACATTCAGTACTTC. This chain connects TRBV5-1 to TRBJ2-4; 7 bases are a match to TRBD1. The CDR3 contains 16 residues. Germline CDR1 is SGHRS and CDR2 is YFSETQ. The V and J ends lost 5 bases and 0 bases, in that order; junction bases with no gene match: 8.

The J gene is TRBJ1-5, the V gene TRBV7-2, with a tentative D call TRBD1 (5 bases). The CDR3 has 13 amino acids. V lost 2 bases and J lost 4, with 6 bases in between. CDR1 is SGHTA and CDR2 is FQGNSA in the germline V gene. CDR3 nucleotides: TGTGCCAGCAGCTTACAGGGAAATCAGCCCCAGCATTTT. Protein product: CASSLQGNQPQHF.

This clone was detected only a few times. V gene TRBV7-9 combines with J gene TRBJ1-1; D gene ambiguous. This CDR3 contains 14 residues. From germline, CDR1 is SEHNR and CDR2 FQNEAQ (reference sequence). V was pared by 1 base and J by 6 bases, with 12 bases between. CDR3 bases: TGTGCCAGCAGCTTAGAGTCAGTTTTGGCTGAAGCTTTCTTT. It codes for CASSLESVLAEAFF.

The chain employs TRBV6-5 and TRBJ1-1; D perhaps matches TRBD1 (6 bases). Germline assignment: CDR1 MNHEY and CDR2 SVGAGI. This CDR3 is built from 16 residues. V lost 0 bases and J 4 bases, leaving 15 bases between the germline ends. This CDR3 reads CASSYSFATRGTEAFF. The DNA of the CDR3 is TGTGCCAGCAGTTACTCCTTCGCGACCAGGGGCACTGAAGCTTTCTTT.

The chain couples TRBV10-3 to TRBJ1-2, with D tentatively TRBD1 (5 bases). Germline CDR1 and CDR2: ENHRY and SYGVKD. The V gene lost 2 bases and the J gene lost 4 bases, with 14 bases spanning the gap. The CDR3 covers 15 residues. The CDR3 sequence: CAISEGAGNAYGYTF. Here the CDR3 DNA reads TGTGCCATCAGTGAGGGGGCAGGGAACGCCTATGGCTACACCTTC.

This chain joins TRBV5-1 and TRBJ2-7; D is perhaps TRBD1 or TRBD2 (5 bases each). The length of the CDR3 is 13 residues. V lost 4 bases and J 2 bases, leaving 10 bases between the germline ends. Germline V gene data show CDR1 as SGHRS and CDR2 as YFSETQ. The CDR3 protein is CASSGGSTYEQYF. Written as DNA, the CDR3 is TGCGCCAGCAGCGGGGGTAGCACCTACGAGCAGTACTTC.

The chain uses TRBV6-1 and TRBJ1-6; D perhaps matches TRBD1 (5 bases). Trimming took 5 bases from V and 8 from J, leaving 13 bases between them. The CDR3 runs to 14 residues. Germline-derived CDR1 and CDR2 are MNHNS and SASEGT. DNA of the CDR3: TGTGCCAGCAGTCTCAGGGTTATGGATTCACCCCTCCACTTT. It encodes CASSLRVMDSPLHF.